Each of the 17 T cell receptor beta chains below was sequenced from the same sample in a study of T cell responses to AZD1222 COVID-19 vaccine. Sequencing used immunoSEQ multiplex PCR; TCRdb keeps in-frame clones, though not all of them. The top ten clones hold about 6.8% of a sample with roughly 99,000 clones, 75% to 95% of them seen once. Specimen: peripheral blood, collected 28 days after the second AZD1222 dose. These receptors all come from an adult who received the AZD1222 COVID-19 vaccine.

The chain has TRBV19 and TRBJ2-7; 7 bases line up with TRBD1. V shed 7 bases, J shed 3 bases, and the junction held 6 bases outside the gene matches. This CDR3 contains 13 residues. Per the germline V gene, CDR1 is LNHDA and CDR2 is SQIVND (reference sequence). The CDR3 spells CASTPGTVYEQYF. CDR3 sequence (DNA): TGTGCCAGTACCCCGGGGACAGTCTACGAGCAGTACTTC.

J is TRBJ2-2 and V is TRBV18; the match to TRBD2 covers 7 bases. The V gene end was trimmed by 3 bases and the J gene end by 3 bases; junction bases not matched to a gene: 10. The CDR3 extends over 17 amino acids. Germline V CDR1 and CDR2: KGHSH, LQKENI. CDR3 sequence: CASSPRTGEGHTGELFF. In DNA form, the CDR3 reads TGTGCCAGCTCACCGCGCACGGGGGAGGGCCACACCGGGGAGCTGTTTTTT.

This clone was seen just once. The chain links TRBV21-1 to TRBJ2-7. TRBV21-1 is shown as a pseudogene. The CDR3 loop spans 12 amino acids. CDR3 in DNA: TGTGCCAGCAGCAGGGGTAGCTACGAGCAGTACTTC. It is translated as CASSRGSYEQYF.

The chain couples TRBV19 to TRBJ1-5; D not resolved. This CDR3 spans 15 amino acids. V was trimmed by 5 bases and J by 1 base, leaving 12 bases between them. The germline CDR1 and CDR2 sequences are LNHDA and SQIVND (reference sequence). In DNA, the CDR3 is TGTGCCAGTAGTTCCTTTGGAGGGAGCAATCAGCCCCAGCATTTT. Translated, it gives CASSSFGGSNQPQHF.

This clone was seen only a few times. The same CDR3 can be traced to other DNA sequences in this sample. This sequence joins TRBV9 and TRBJ2-3; D not certain. The germline V gene has CDR1 SGDLS and CDR2 YYNGEE. Trimming took 0 bases from V and 0 from J, leaving 2 bases between them. CDR3 length equals 13 residues. This CDR3 is CASSVVSTDTQYF. The CDR3 bases are TGTGCCAGCAGCGTAGTAAGCACAGATACGCAGTATTTT.

The chain links TRBV7-7 to TRBJ2-7; 9 bases line up with TRBD1. J was trimmed by 1 base and V by 5 bases; bases with no gene match: 3. CDR3 length equals 14 residues. Per the germline V gene, CDR1 is SSHAT and CDR2 is FNYEAQ (reference sequence). As DNA, the CDR3 is TGTGCCAGCAGCCCGGACAGGGGATCCTACGAGCAGTACTTC. Residues: CASSPDRGSYEQYF.

The V and J genes are TRBV3-1 (or the pseudogene TRBV3-2) and TRBJ1-2, with 7 bases that match TRBD1. V shed 4 bases, J shed 8 bases, and the junction held 4 bases outside the gene matches. Germline V lookup: CDR1 LGHDT, CDR2 YNNKEL (reference sequence). CDR3 size: 12 residues. The CDR3 nucleotides are TGTGCCAGCAGCCTAAGGGGGCGCGGCTACACCTTC. It codes for CASSLRGRGYTF.

The chain combines TRBV6-2 or TRBV6-3 with TRBJ1-5; 10 bases align to TRBD1. Germline V gene lookup returns CDR1 MNHEY and CDR2 SVGEGT. This CDR3 has 16 amino acids. The V gene end was trimmed by 6 bases and the J gene end by 7 bases; junction bases not matched to a gene: 12. CDR3 sequence (DNA): TGTGCCAGCAGCCGTCCCGGGACAGGGGTCGGGCAGCCCCAGCATTTT. It specifies CASSRPGTGVGQPQHF.

The gene calls are TRBV7-9 and TRBJ2-5, with D possibly matching TRBD2 (5 bases). The CDR3 contains 11 residues. Germline V gives CDR1 SEHNR, CDR2 FQNEAQ (reference sequence). Trimming stripped 5 bases from V and 4 bases from J, with 5 bases between. CDR3 loop: CASSTRETQYF. CDR3 nucleotide sequence: TGTGCCAGCAGCACTAGAGAGACCCAGTACTTC. Full variable domain (missing parts from reference TRBV7-9 and TRBJ2-5): DTGVSQNPRHKITKRGQNVTFRCDPISEHNRLYWYRQTLGQGPEFLTYFQNEAQLEKSRLLSDRFSAERPKGSFSTLEIQRTEQGDSAMYLCASSTRETQYFGPGTRLLVL.

The rearrangement uses TRBV5-1 and TRBJ2-1, with D possibly TRBD1 on 7 matching bases. CDR1 is SGHRS and CDR2 is YFSETQ in the germline V gene. V lost 5 bases to trimming and J lost 8 bases, with 17 bases between them. The CDR3 length is 14 residues. In DNA, the CDR3 is TGCGCCAGCAGATTTGGAGGGACAGTCGATGAGCAGTTCTTC. Its translation is CASRFGGTVDEQFF.

This clone was seen more than once but under ten times. The chain has TRBV4-1 and TRBJ2-7; perhaps TRBD2 as D (7 bases). Trimming shortened V by 3 bases and J by 0 bases, and 15 bases separated the two germline ends. Germline CDR1 reads MGHRA; CDR2 reads YSYEKL. The CDR3 runs 16 residues. Written as DNA, the CDR3 is TGCGCCAGCAGCCACCAGGGGCTAGCGGTCTCCTACGAGCAGTACTTC. It codes for CASSHQGLAVSYEQYF.

V gene TRBV28 combines with J gene TRBJ1-2, with 7 positions matching TRBD1. V was clipped by 8 bases and J by 4 bases; unmatched bases: 19. The length of the CDR3 is 17 residues. Looked up from germline, CDR1 is MDHEN and CDR2 is SYDVKM. CDR3 loop: CASLPPGDRRRLYGYTF. The CDR3 region has the DNA TGTGCCAGCTTGCCCCCGGGGGACAGACGGCGTCTCTATGGCTACACCTTC.

J is TRBJ2-3 and V is TRBV11-2, with 10 bases fitting TRBD1. J gave up 2 bases and V 8 bases, and 7 bases lay outside the gene matches. The length of the CDR3 is 15 residues. Germline V gives CDR1 SGHAT, CDR2 FQNNGV. CDR3 DNA sequence: TGTGCCAGCTTGCGCCGACAGGGGGCCACAGATACGCAGTATTTT. Its translation is CASLRRQGATDTQYF.

As DNA, the CDR3 is TGTGCCAGCAGTTCTTTGACAGGTTTTCGCCCACCCCTCCACTTT. The encoded protein is CASSSLTGFRPPLHF. This chain links TRBV28 with TRBJ1-6; D perhaps matches TRBD1 (6 bases). Germline V gene lookup returns CDR1 MDHEN and CDR2 SYDVKM. The CDR3 extends over 15 amino acids. The ends were cut back, 4 bases at V and 11 bases at J, with 18 bases in the middle.

The rearrangement joins TRBV7-2 to TRBJ2-7; 8 bases are shared with TRBD1. The CDR3 contains 16 residues. Germline V lookup: CDR1 SGHTA, CDR2 FQGNSA. V lost 4 bases, J lost 7 bases, and 15 bases stayed unmatched. The CDR3 sequence: CASSSQGAPYYGEQYF. CDR3 in DNA: TGTGCCAGCAGCTCGCAGGGGGCTCCTTACTATGGTGAGCAGTACTTC.

The chain recombines TRBV3-1 (or the pseudogene TRBV3-2) with TRBJ1-5, with TRBD1 matching 12 bases. V shed 1 base and J 3 bases; nucleotides not matched to a gene: 1. Germline CDR1 reads LGHDT; CDR2 reads YNNKEL (reference sequence). The CDR3 runs 16 residues. The CDR3: CASSQGDRGHNQPQHF. CDR3 coding DNA: TGTGCCAGCAGCCAAGGGGACAGGGGGCACAATCAGCCCCAGCATTTT.

The chain uses TRBV4-3 and TRBJ2-3; D might be TRBD1 (5 bases). Germline CDR1 is LGHNA and CDR2 is YSLEER. Trimming removed 0 bases from V and 1 base from J, with 14 bases in between. The CDR3 spans 17 residues. CDR3 region: CASSQDRLGVRTDTQYF. The CDR3 coding sequence is TGCGCCAGCAGCCAAGATAGGCTAGGGGTTCGCACAGATACGCAGTATTTT.